The rows below give T cell receptor beta chains drawn from one sample of a study of blood T cell repertoires in COVID-19. Clones were read by immunoSEQ multiplex PCR, and TCRdb kept only the in-frame ones, dropping some. The sample carries roughly 220,000 clones, around 91% recorded once. The material sequenced was PBMCs or T cells enriched from blood (not recorded which). These receptors came from a man younger than 40 who had been exposed to COVID-19. Both conserved end residues are part of each CDR3. Each record gives: clone size, J gene, V gene, D gene, CDR3 protein, CDR3 DNA. The D gene is left open where the match is weak. The size of a clone is reported for some rows only, either as once, few or many, or as a class for expanded clones.

NA TRBJ1-4 TRBV25-1 NA CASSETGGREKLFF TGTGCCAGCAGTGAAACGGGGGGGCGAGAAAAACTGTTTTTT
NA TRBJ2-1 TRBV12-3/TRBV12-4 NA CASSLGGHNEQFF TGTGCCAGCAGTTTAGGTGGCCACAATGAGCAGTTCTTC
NA TRBJ1-2 TRBV5-1 TRBD1 CASSHRDSYGYTF TGCGCCAGCAGTCACAGGGACAGCTATGGCTACACCTTC
once TRBJ2-2 TRBV10-3 NA CAISAGTVSAGELFF TGTGCCATCAGCGCGGGGACAGTGTCGGCCGGGGAGCTGTTTTTT
NA TRBJ1-4 TRBV7-7 NA CASSLGGRGEKLFF TGTGCCAGCAGCTTAGGGGGGCGCGGAGAAAAACTGTTTTTT
once TRBJ2-1 TRBV30 NA CAWIGGIYNEQFF TGTGCCTGGATAGGGGGAATTTACAATGAGCAGTTCTTC
NA TRBJ1-6 TRBV5-5 NA CASSLLRGPSQGLAPLHF TGTGCCAGCAGCTTGCTGCGGGGGCCGAGTCAGGGCTTGGCACCCCTCCACTTT
NA TRBJ1-3 TRBV19 NA CASSMGQGNSGNTIYF TGTGCCAGTAGTATGGGACAAGGGAACTCTGGAAACACCATATATTTT
once TRBJ1-3 TRBV6-1 NA CASSEIDSQTGNTIYF TGTGCCAGCAGTGAAATCGACAGTCAAACTGGAAACACCATATATTTT
NA TRBJ1-5 TRBV5-1 NA CASSLMGSQPQHF TGCGCCAGCAGCTTGATGGGTAGCCAGCCCCAGCATTTT
NA TRBJ2-6 TRBV18 NA CASSETGRPGANVLTF TGTGCCAGCTCAGAAACAGGGCGTCCTGGGGCCAACGTCCTGACTTTC
many TRBJ2-7 TRBV7-9 NA CASTDLGEQYF TGTGCCAGCACCGACTTAGGTGAGCAGTACTTC
NA TRBJ1-4 TRBV5-6 NA CASSLGQEKLFF TGTGCCAGCAGCTTGGGACAGGAAAAACTGTTTTTT
once TRBJ1-5 TRBV3-1/TRBV3-2 NA CASSQGPRQPQHF TGTGCCAGCAGCCAAGGACCTAGACAGCCCCAGCATTTT
NA TRBJ1-2 TRBV27 TRBD1 CASRRGIGQGLHYGYTF TGTGCCAGCAGAAGAGGGATCGGACAGGGGCTACACTATGGCTACACCTTC
NA TRBJ1-1 TRBV6-5 TRBD1 CASRHNRGTEAFF TGTGCCAGCAGACACAACAGGGGAACCGAAGCTTTCTTT
NA TRBJ1-1 TRBV28 TRBD1 CANRIRDRDSNTEAFF TGTGCCAACAGAATCCGGGACAGGGACTCGAACACTGAAGCTTTCTTT
NA TRBJ2-1 TRBV15 NA CATSSLSYNEQFF TGTGCCACCAGTAGCCTTTCCTACAATGAGCAGTTCTTC
NA TRBJ1-4 TRBV6-2/TRBV6-3 TRBD1 CASSYDQTGNEKLFF TGTGCCAGCAGTTACGACCAGACAGGGAATGAAAAACTGTTTTTT
NA TRBJ2-7 TRBV5-4 TRBD1 CASSAGDREDEQYF TGTGCCAGCAGCGCGGGGGACAGGGAAGACGAGCAGTACTTC
NA TRBJ1-3 TRBV9 NA CASSVGRGTRTAGNTIYF TGTGCCAGCAGCGTAGGTAGGGGAACGAGGACGGCTGGAAACACCATATATTTT
NA TRBJ2-5 TRBV19 NA CATKGNGVLETQYF TGTGCCACCAAGGGGAATGGGGTGTTGGAGACCCAGTACTTC
once TRBJ1-5 TRBV5-6 NA CASSRSRGGFNQPQHF TGTGCCAGCAGCCGCTCCCGCGGGGGTTTCAATCAGCCCCAGCATTTT
once TRBJ1-1 TRBV6-5 NA CASTLTGRNTEAFF TGTGCCAGCACCTTGACAGGCCGGAACACTGAAGCTTTCTTT
NA TRBJ2-7 TRBV10-3 NA CAILAGSSYEQYF TGTGCCATCCTTGCGGGTAGCTCCTACGAGCAGTACTTC
NA TRBJ1-2 TRBV30 TRBD1 CAWSARTGPGGYTF TGTGCCTGGAGTGCCCGGACAGGGCCGGGTGGCTACACCTTC
NA TRBJ2-2 TRBV5-1 NA CASSLRFGSTGELFF TGCGCCAGCAGCTTGAGGTTCGGGTCTACCGGGGAGCTGTTTTTT
NA TRBJ1-2 TRBV3-1/TRBV3-2 NA CASSQGRGGYTF TGTGCCAGCAGCCAAGGAAGGGGTGGCTACACCTTC
NA TRBJ1-4 TRBV19 NA CASSIDRRKLFF TGTGCCAGTAGTATAGATAGGCGGAAACTGTTTTTT
NA TRBJ1-2 TRBV20-1 TRBD1 CSASPGTGNYGYTF TGCAGTGCTAGTCCCGGGACAGGGAACTATGGCTACACCTTC
once TRBJ1-2 TRBV3-1/TRBV3-2 NA CASSQAFREGDGYTF TGTGCCAGCAGCCAAGCATTTCGCGAGGGAGATGGCTACACCTTC
NA TRBJ2-2 TRBV6-6 NA CASSYSRRRGTGELFF TGTGCCAGCAGTTACTCGAGAAGGCGCGGCACCGGGGAGCTGTTTTTT
NA TRBJ2-1 TRBV1 NA CTSTPVGGGYNEQFF TGCACCAGCACCCCAGTGGGCGGGGGGTACAATGAGCAGTTCTTC
NA TRBJ1-4 TRBV19 NA CASRTGSATNEKLFF TGTGCCAGTCGCACAGGGAGTGCAACTAATGAAAAACTGTTTTTT
NA TRBJ2-3 TRBV7-2 TRBD2 CASSSTTSGTDTQYF TGTGCCAGCAGCTCAACGACTAGCGGCACAGATACGCAGTATTTT
once TRBJ1-2 TRBV14 NA CASSQARVGYTF TGTGCCAGCAGCCAAGCCCGGGTTGGCTACACCTTC
once TRBJ1-4 TRBV5-1 NA CASRYSSNEKLFF TGCGCCAGCAGGTACAGCTCTAATGAAAAACTGTTTTTT
NA TRBJ1-2 TRBV13 NA CASSLGPGGGYTF TGTGCCAGCAGTTTGGGCCCCGGAGGCGGCTACACCTTC
NA TRBJ2-1 TRBV29-1 TRBD2 CSVAGGGAGSKFF TGCAGCGTCGCAGGCGGGGGGGCAGGGTCGAAGTTCTTC
NA TRBJ1-1 TRBV21-1 NA CASSKAPAGEDTEAFF TGTGCCAGCAGCAAAGCTCCGGCAGGTGAAGACACTGAAGCTTTCTTT
NA TRBJ2-3 TRBV7-3 NA CASSFSGASGLIDTQYF TGTGCCAGCAGCTTTTCGGGGGCTAGCGGATTAATAGATACGCAGTATTTT
NA TRBJ2-2 TRBV11-3 TRBD1 CASSSRDRLNTGELFF TGTGCCAGCAGCTCCCGGGACAGGTTAAACACCGGGGAGCTGTTTTTT
NA TRBJ1-6 TRBV27 NA CASSPGGGFDSPLHF TGTGCCAGCAGTCCCGGCGGGGGTTTCGATTCACCCCTCCACTTT
NA TRBJ2-7 TRBV3-1/TRBV3-2 TRBD2 CASSQGYGLAGNEQYF TGTGCCAGCAGCCAAGGGTACGGACTAGCGGGGAACGAGCAGTACTTC
few TRBJ1-3 TRBV2 NA CASSGGRGNTIYF TGTGCCAGCAGTGGAGGCAGAGGAAACACCATATATTTT
NA TRBJ1-3 TRBV27 NA CASSHDRSSGNTIYF TGTGCCAGCAGCCACGACAGGTCCTCTGGAAACACCATATATTTT
few TRBJ1-1 TRBV7-6 TRBD1 CASSLQDQTGGIVNTEAFF TGTGCCAGCAGCCTGCAAGACCAAACAGGGGGCATAGTGAACACTGAAGCTTTCTTT
NA TRBJ2-5 TRBV5-4 NA CASSLVPRTWTQYF TGTGCCAGCAGCTTGGTGCCCAGAACGTGGACCCAGTACTTC
NA TRBJ2-3 TRBV9 NA CASSVLALSDTQYF TGTGCCAGCAGCGTGTTAGCGTTATCGGATACGCAGTATTTT
NA TRBJ1-1 TRBV19 TRBD1 CASSTDRDTEAFF TGTGCCAGTAGTACGGACAGGGACACTGAAGCTTTCTTT
NA TRBJ2-7 TRBV7-9 NA CASSQTTSYEQYF TGTGCCAGCAGCCAGACTACTTCCTACGAGCAGTACTTC
NA TRBJ1-1 TRBV29-1 NA CSVEGSRVRTEAFF TGCAGCGTTGAAGGTTCCCGGGTTAGGACTGAAGCTTTCTTT
once TRBJ2-7 TRBV20-1 NA CSARSSYEQYF TGCAGTGCTAGAAGCTCTTATGAGCAGTACTTC
NA TRBJ2-1 TRBV4-1 TRBD2 CASRLAGGSNEQFF TGCGCCAGTCGATTAGCGGGGGGTTCCAATGAGCAGTTCTTC